This T cell receptor (beta chain) is drawn from a study of shared clonotypes between healthy human individuals. The repertoire was sequenced with immunoSEQ multiplex PCR; TCRdb's copy has only in-frame clones and lacks some. The sample contains roughly 850,000 clones, around 96% of which appear only once. Trimming took off 4 bases at V and 0 bases at J, with 12 bases between the two ends. The CDR3 covers 16 residues. CDR1 and CDR2 (germline): SGHVS, FQNEAQ. Terminally differentiated effector memory CD45RA+ cells were left out of the naive CD8 fraction, which was CD45RO-negative and positively selected for CCR7.

The rearrangement links TRBV7-8 to TRBJ2-2; D is unclear. The material sequenced was naive CD8+ T cells sorted from blood. This clonotype was obtained from a young man in good health. DNA for the CDR3: TGTGCCAGCAGCTATGGGCCTCACTCGAACACCGGGGAGCTGTTTTTT. It yields the protein CASSYGPHSNTGELFF. Full variable domain (remainder filled in from reference TRBV7-8 and TRBJ2-2): GAGVSQSPRYKVAKRGQDVALRCDPISGHVSLFWYQQALGQGPEFLTYFQNEAQLDKSGLPSDRFFAERPEGSVSTLKIQRTQQEDSAVYLCASSYGPHSNTGELFFGEGSRLTVL.